The T cell receptor beta chain under discussion was sequenced for a study of PD-1 blockade in mismatch repair-deficient tumors. Study-wide background: Patients had 11 to 13 mismatch repair-deficient cancer types and were previously treated and progressing.

All patients were mismatch repair deficient, assessed by either PCR or immunohistochemistry. TCR sequencing covered a few patients who responded to pembrolizumab. General study points: Tumor-resident clones, often undetectable pretreatment in blood, expanded then contracted after pembrolizumab.

The CDR3 sequence is 12 residues long. CDR1 SGHNT and CDR2 YYREEE come from the germline V gene (reference sequence). V lost 5 bases, J lost 12 bases, and 15 bases lay in between. Libraries were prepared by immunoSEQ multiplex PCR; TCRdb keeps only in-frame clonotypes and omits some of them. The top ten clones hold 4.7% of a sample with approximately 110,000 clones, about 80% of them seen once. Comment on this clone: The antigen is not known.

This TCR was recovered from an adult with mismatch repair-deficient cancer. The V gene is TRBV5-4, the J gene TRBJ2-1, with D possibly matching TRBD1 (6 bases). This specimen was peripheral blood, taken more than 58 weeks after starting pembrolizumab. This chain's CDR3 is CASSFQGNRQFF. As DNA, the CDR3 is TGTGCCAGCAGTTTTCAGGGGAATCGGCAGTTCTTC.